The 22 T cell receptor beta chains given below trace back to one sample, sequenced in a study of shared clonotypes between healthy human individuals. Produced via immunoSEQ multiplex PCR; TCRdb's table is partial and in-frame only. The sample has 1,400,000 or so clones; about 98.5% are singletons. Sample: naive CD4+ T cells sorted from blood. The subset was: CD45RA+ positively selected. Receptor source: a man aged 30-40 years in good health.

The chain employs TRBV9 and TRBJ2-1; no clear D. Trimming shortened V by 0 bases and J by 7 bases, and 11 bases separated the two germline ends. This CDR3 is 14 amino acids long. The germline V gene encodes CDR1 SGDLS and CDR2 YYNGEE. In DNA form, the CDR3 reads TGTGCCAGCAGCGTAGTAGGTTACCGGAATGAGCAGTTCTTC. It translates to CASSVVGYRNEQFF. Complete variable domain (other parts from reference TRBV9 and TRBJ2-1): DSGVTQTPKHLITATGQRVTLRCSPRSGDLSVYWYQQSLDQGLQFLIQYYNGEERAKGNILERFSAQQFPDLHSELNLSSLELGDSALYFCASSVVGYRNEQFFGPGTRLTVL.

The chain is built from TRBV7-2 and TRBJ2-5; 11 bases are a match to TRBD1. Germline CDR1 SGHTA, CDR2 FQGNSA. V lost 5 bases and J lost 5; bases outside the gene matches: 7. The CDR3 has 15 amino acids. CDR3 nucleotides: TGTGCCAGCAGCGTACCGGACAGGGGGCAGGAGACCCAGTACTTC. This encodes CASSVPDRGQETQYF.

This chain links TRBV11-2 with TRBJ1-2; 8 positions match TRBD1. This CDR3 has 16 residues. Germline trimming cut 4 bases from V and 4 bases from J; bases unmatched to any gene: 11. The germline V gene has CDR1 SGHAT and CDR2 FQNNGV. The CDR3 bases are TGTGCCAGCAGCTCAGGGGGACAGGCTCTTGGCTATGGCTACACCTTC. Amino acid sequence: CASSSGGQALGYGYTF.

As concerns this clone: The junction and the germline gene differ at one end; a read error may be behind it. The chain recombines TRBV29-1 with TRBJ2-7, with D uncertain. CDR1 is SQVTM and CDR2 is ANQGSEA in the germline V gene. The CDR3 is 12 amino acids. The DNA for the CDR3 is TGCAACGTTGAAGTAGGACCCTACGAGCAGTACTTC. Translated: CNVEVGPYEQYF.

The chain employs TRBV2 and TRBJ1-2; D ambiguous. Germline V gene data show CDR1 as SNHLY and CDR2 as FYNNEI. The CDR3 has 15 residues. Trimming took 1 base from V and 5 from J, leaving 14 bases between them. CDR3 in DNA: TGTGCCAGCAGTGAAGGTCTCGGAGGCGGTTATGGCTACACCTTC. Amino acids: CASSEGLGGGYGYTF.

The CDR3 bases are TGTGCCAGCAGCAACCGGGACAGGGGAACTAATGAAAAACTGTTTTTT. Protein sequence: CASSNRDRGTNEKLFF. The chain combines TRBV2 with TRBJ1-4, with TRBD1 identical over 10 bases. This CDR3 has 16 amino acids. With 6 bases clipped from V and 1 base from J, the junction kept 5 bases outside the gene matches. CDR1 and CDR2 from the germline V gene are SNHLY and FYNNEI.

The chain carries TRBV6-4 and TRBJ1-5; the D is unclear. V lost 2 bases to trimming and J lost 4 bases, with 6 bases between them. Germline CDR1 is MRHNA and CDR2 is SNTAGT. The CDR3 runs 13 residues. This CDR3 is CASSDDPNQPQHF. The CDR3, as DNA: TGTGCCAGCAGTGACGACCCGAATCAGCCCCAGCATTTT.

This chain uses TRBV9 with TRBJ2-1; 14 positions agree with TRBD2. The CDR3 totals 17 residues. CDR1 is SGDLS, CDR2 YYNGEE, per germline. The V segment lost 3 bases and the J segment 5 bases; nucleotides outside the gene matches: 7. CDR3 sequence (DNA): TGTGCCAGCAGCGAGACTAGCGGGAGGGCCTTTAACAATGAGCAGTTCTTC. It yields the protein CASSETSGRAFNNEQFF.

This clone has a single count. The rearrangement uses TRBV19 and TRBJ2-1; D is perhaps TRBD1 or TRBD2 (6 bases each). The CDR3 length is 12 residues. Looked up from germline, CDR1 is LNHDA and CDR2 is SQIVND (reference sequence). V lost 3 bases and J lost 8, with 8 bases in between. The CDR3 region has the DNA TGTGCCAGTAGTATGGAGGGGGATGAGCAGTTCTTC. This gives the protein CASSMEGDEQFF.

The CDR3 loop reads CASSLVERVGEQFF. The CDR3 DNA follows: TGCGCCAGCAGCTTGGTGGAGAGGGTCGGTGAGCAGTTCTTC. The chain carries TRBV5-1 and TRBJ2-1; the D gene is possibly TRBD2 (5 bases). This CDR3 spans 14 amino acids. CDR1 is SGHRS, CDR2 YFSETQ, per germline. V lost 0 bases to trimming and J lost 9 bases, with 13 bases between them.

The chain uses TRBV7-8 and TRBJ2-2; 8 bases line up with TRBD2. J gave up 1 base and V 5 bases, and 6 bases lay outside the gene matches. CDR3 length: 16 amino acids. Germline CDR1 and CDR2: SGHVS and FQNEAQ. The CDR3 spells CASSRAGGVNTGELFF. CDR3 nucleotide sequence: TGTGCCAGCAGCCGAGCCGGGGGGGTGAACACCGGGGAGCTGTTTTTT.

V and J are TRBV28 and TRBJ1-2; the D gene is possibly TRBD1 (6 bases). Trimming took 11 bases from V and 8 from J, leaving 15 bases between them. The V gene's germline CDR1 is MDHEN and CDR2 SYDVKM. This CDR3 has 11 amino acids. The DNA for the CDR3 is TGTGCCCTCGCAGGGGCCGGGGGCTACACCTTC. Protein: CALAGAGGYTF.

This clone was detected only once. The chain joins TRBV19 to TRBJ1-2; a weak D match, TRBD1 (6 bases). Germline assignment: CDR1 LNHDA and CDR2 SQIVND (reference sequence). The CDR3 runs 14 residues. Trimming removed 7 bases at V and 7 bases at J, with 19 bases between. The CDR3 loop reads CASKPRGASTGYTF. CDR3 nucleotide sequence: TGTGCCAGTAAACCTCGGGGGGCTAGCACTGGCTACACCTTC.

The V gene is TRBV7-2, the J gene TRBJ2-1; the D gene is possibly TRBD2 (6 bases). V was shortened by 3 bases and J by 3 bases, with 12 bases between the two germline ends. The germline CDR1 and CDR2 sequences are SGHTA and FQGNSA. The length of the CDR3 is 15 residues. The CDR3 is CASSLGGAVYNEQFF. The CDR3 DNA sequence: TGTGCCAGCAGCTTGGGAGGAGCGGTCTACAATGAGCAGTTCTTC.

The DNA of the CDR3 is TGTGCCACCAGCAGAACCCGGACAGGGGACTACGAGCAGTACTTC. Translating gives CATSRTRTGDYEQYF. The rearrangement uses TRBV15 and TRBJ2-7; 9 bases line up with TRBD1. Germline V gives CDR1 LNHNV, CDR2 YYDKDF (reference sequence). V trimming: 2 bases; J trimming: 3 bases; junction bases outside the gene matches: 5. The CDR3 is 15 residues long.

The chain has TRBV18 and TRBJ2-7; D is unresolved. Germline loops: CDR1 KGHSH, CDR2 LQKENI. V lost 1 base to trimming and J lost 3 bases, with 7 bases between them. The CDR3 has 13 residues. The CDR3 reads CASSPLDLYEQYF. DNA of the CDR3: TGTGCCAGCTCACCACTGGATCTCTACGAGCAGTACTTC.

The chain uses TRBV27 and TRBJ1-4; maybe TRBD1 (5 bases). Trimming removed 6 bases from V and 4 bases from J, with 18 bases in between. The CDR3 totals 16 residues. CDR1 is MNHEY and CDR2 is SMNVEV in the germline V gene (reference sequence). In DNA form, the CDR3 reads TGTGCCAGCAGGTCGAAATGGGACGGACATAATGAAAAACTGTTTTTT. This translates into CASRSKWDGHNEKLFF.

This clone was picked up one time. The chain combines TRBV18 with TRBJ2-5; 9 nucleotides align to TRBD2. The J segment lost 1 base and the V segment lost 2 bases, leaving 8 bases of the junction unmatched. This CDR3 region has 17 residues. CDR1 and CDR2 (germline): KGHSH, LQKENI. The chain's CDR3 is CASSPLASGGSQETQYF. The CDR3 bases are TGTGCCAGCTCACCATTAGCCAGCGGGGGGTCCCAAGAGACCCAGTACTTC.

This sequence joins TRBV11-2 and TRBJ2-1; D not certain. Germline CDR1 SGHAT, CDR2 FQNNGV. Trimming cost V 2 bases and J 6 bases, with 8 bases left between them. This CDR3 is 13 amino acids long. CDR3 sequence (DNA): TGTGCCAGCAGCTTATTCGTACTCAATGAGCAGTTCTTC. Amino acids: CASSLFVLNEQFF.

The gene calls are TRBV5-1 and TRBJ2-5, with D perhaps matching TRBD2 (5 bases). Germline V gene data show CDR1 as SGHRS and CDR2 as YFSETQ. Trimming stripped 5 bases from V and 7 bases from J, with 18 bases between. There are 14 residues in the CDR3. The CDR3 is CASSEGAPRATQYF. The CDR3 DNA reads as TGCGCCAGCAGTGAGGGTGCTCCAAGAGCGACCCAGTACTTC. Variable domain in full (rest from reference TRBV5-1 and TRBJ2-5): KAGVTQTPRYLIKTRGQQVTLSCSPISGHRSVSWYQQTPGQGLQFLFEYFSETQRNKGNFPGRFSGRQFSNSRSEMNVSTLELGDSALYLCASSEGAPRATQYFGPGTRLLVL.

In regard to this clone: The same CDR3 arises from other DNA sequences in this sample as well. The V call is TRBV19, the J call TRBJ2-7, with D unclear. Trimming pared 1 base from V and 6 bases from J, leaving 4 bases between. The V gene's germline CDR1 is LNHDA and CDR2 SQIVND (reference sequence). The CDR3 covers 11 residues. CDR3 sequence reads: CASSIGGEQYF. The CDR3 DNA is TGTGCCAGTAGTATAGGGGGCGAGCAGTACTTC. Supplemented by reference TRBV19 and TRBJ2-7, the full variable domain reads DGGITQSPKYLFRKEGQNVTLSCEQNLNHDAMYWYRQDPGQGLRLIYYSQIVNDFQKGDIAEGYSVSREKKESFPLTVTSAQKNPTAFYLCASSIGGEQYFGPGTRLTVT.

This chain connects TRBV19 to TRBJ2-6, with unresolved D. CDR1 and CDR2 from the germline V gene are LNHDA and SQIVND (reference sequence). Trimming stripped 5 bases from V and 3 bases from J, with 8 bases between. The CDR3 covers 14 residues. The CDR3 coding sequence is TGTGCCAGTAGTCTTGTCGGTGGGGCCAACGTCCTGACTTTC. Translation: CASSLVGGANVLTF.